Listed below are T cell receptor beta chains from one sample, sequenced in a study of T cells in Graves' hyperthyroidism and ophthalmopathy. TCRdb passed the multiplex PCR reads through MiXCR, listing each CDR3 protein once. The sample holds about 540,000 distinct CDR3 sequences, around 46% seen once. Input material: peripheral blood or thyroid tissue (not recorded which). The receptors here all came from a woman younger than 30 with Graves' hyperthyroidism. CDR3s include the opening cysteine and the closing phenylalanine or tryptophan. A D gene is named only where the DNA matches it firmly. Not every row has a clone size; where given, it reads once, few, many or a size class.

D	J	V	size	CDR3	DNA
NA	TRBJ2-2	TRBV29-1	many	CSVKGGGNGELFF	TGCAGCGTTAAGGGGGGAGGTAACGGGGAGCTGTTTTTT
TRBD1	TRBJ1-2	TRBV15	NA	CATSVDRGNYGYTF	TGTGCCACCAGCGTTGACAGGGGAAACTATGGCTACACCTTC
NA	TRBJ2-7	TRBV7-6	NA	CASSLFGDEQYF	TGTGCCAGCAGCTTGTTCGGGGACGAGCAGTACTTC
TRBD1	TRBJ1-2	TRBV29-1	many	CSVEDRTGTSYTF	TGCAGCGTTGAAGACCGGACAGGTACCAGCTACACCTTC
TRBD1	TRBJ1-4	TRBV11-2	few	CASSRAVGQGFEKLFF	TGTGCCAGCAGCCGCGCGGTGGGACAGGGTTTCGAAAAACTGTTTTTT
TRBD1	TRBJ1-6	TRBV25-1	NA	CACSANRGPNSPLHF	TGTGCCTGCAGTGCTAACAGGGGACCAAATTCACCCCTCCACTTT
NA	TRBJ1-1	TRBV7-2	many	CAGGQRGQKAFF	TGTGCCGGAGGTCAACGAGGACAGAAAGCTTTCTTT
NA	TRBJ1-4	TRBV6-1	NA	CASTRDATNEKLFF	TGTGCCAGCACTAGGGACGCAACTAATGAAAAACTGTTTTTT
NA	TRBJ1-4	TRBV7-9	few	CASSLAGIEEKLFF	TGTGCCAGCAGCTTAGCAGGGATAGAAGAAAAACTGTTTTTT
NA	TRBJ2-7	TRBV29-1	NA	CSVPRDRYEQYF	TGCAGCGTCCCCAGGGACCGCTACGAGCAGTACTTC
NA	TRBJ2-3	TRBV11-1	few	CASSPREAPTDTQYF	TGTGCCAGCAGCCCGAGGGAGGCTCCCACAGATACGCAGTATTTT
NA	TRBJ1-2	TRBV29-1	NA	CSVDKQGVYYGYTF	TGCAGCGTTGATAAACAGGGCGTCTACTATGGCTACACCTTC
NA	TRBJ1-5	TRBV29-1	NA	CSPRAGIHQPQHF	TGCAGCCCCCGAGCGGGGATCCATCAGCCCCAGCATTTT
TRBD1	TRBJ1-2	TRBV5-1	NA	CASSTQQGYYGYTF	TGCGCCAGCAGCACTCAACAGGGGTACTATGGCTACACCTTC
NA	TRBJ1-4	TRBV10-3	many	CAITYRRQTNEKLFF	TGTGCCATCACTTATCGGAGACAGACTAATGAAAAACTGTTTTTT
TRBD1	TRBJ1-6	TRBV29-1	many	CSVVTGEDNSPLHF	TGCAGCGTTGTGACAGGGGAGGACAATTCACCCCTCCACTTT
NA	TRBJ1-6	TRBV7-9	NA	CASSLGGFNSPLHF	TGTGCCAGCAGCTTAGGGGGCTTCAATTCACCCCTCCACTTT
TRBD1	TRBJ1-4	TRBV10-3	NA	CAISDREGQGAEKLFF	TGTGCCATCAGTGACCGGGAGGGACAGGGCGCTGAAAAACTGTTTTTT
TRBD1	TRBJ1-1	TRBV7-2	NA	CASSLVIGQGITEAFF	TGTGCCAGCAGCCTAGTGATAGGACAGGGGATCACTGAAGCTTTCTTT
NA	TRBJ2-2	TRBV29-1	NA	CSVDPGGVTGELFF	TGCAGCGTTGACCCCGGGGGCGTAACCGGGGAGCTGTTTTTT
NA	TRBJ2-2	TRBV2	NA	CAGRIAENTGELFF	TGTGCCGGCAGGATAGCGGAGAACACCGGGGAGCTGTTTTTT
NA	TRBJ2-2	TRBV7-9	few	CASSPGVGNTGELFF	TGTGCCAGCAGCCCCGGAGTCGGGAACACCGGGGAGCTGTTTTTT
TRBD2	TRBJ2-7	TRBV7-3	NA	CASSLGLAAGDEQYF	TGTGCCAGCAGCTTAGGACTTGCAGCGGGAGACGAGCAGTACTTC
NA	TRBJ2-5	TRBV24-1	NA	CATSASGTQYF	TGTGCCACCAGTGCTTCAGGCACCCAGTACTTC